A single sample gave rise to the 28 T cell receptor beta chains below, sequenced in a study of OX40 agonist ivuxolimab in advanced cancers. The receptor library was made with the immunoSEQ multiplex PCR assay. What TCRdb holds here is the immuneACCESS table cut down to in-frame rearrangements. Part of the clones is not present; checked against another copy, under half of the missing clones reflect an unresolved V gene, and the others are unexplained. The sample yields 73,000 or so clones; under 90% were counted once. The ten top clones hold 2% to 2.5% of the sample. The sequencing here drew on CD4+ or CD8+ T cells sorted from blood, taken in a trial of the OX40 agonist ivuxolimab. Source of these receptors: an adult with an advanced solid tumor such as melanoma, head and neck, liver or kidney cancer.

The rearrangement uses TRBV7-3 and TRBJ1-5, with D possibly matching TRBD1 (6 bases). The CDR3 runs 15 residues. Trimming left V 2 bases short and J 4 bases short, with 12 bases between. Germline V lookup: CDR1 SGHTA, CDR2 FQGTGA. This CDR3 reads CASSLSGARNQPQHF. CDR3 bases: TGTGCCAGCAGCTTATCGGGGGCGCGAAATCAGCCCCAGCATTTT.

This clone came up once. This chain connects TRBV28 to TRBJ2-3; D perhaps matches TRBD1 (5 bases). Trimming took 3 bases from V and 0 from J, leaving 10 bases between them. Germline values: CDR1 MDHEN, CDR2 SYDVKM. The CDR3 length is 15 residues. CDR3 in amino acids: CASSLGLTSTDTQYF. The DNA for the CDR3 is TGTGCCAGCAGTTTGGGGCTGACTAGCACAGATACGCAGTATTTT.

The rearrangement joins TRBV28 to TRBJ1-1; D is unresolved. V shed 6 bases and J shed 5 bases, with 10 bases lying between them. Per germline, CDR1 MDHEN and CDR2 SYDVKM. The CDR3 totals 12 residues. The CDR3, as DNA: TGTGCCAGCAGGGCCTTGGGAACTGAAGCTTTCTTT. Its translation: CASRALGTEAFF.

The chain links TRBV4-2 to TRBJ2-2; D may be TRBD1 (5 bases). With 5 bases removed from V and 5 bases from J, the gap between germline ends came to 12 bases. Germline assignment: CDR1 LGHNA and CDR2 YNFKEQ. The CDR3 totals 14 residues. The CDR3 DNA is TGTGCCAGCAGCGGGCAGGGAACAACCGGGGAGCTGTTTTTT. It translates to CASSGQGTTGELFF.

CDR3 sequence: CASSDRGSGNSPLHF. In DNA, the CDR3 is TGTGCCAGCAGCGACAGGGGATCGGGTAATTCACCCCTCCACTTT. The rearrangement uses TRBV2 and TRBJ1-6; 8 bases align to TRBD1. Per the germline V gene, CDR1 is SNHLY and CDR2 is FYNNEI. The V segment lost 6 bases and the J segment 6 bases; nucleotides outside the gene matches: 7. This CDR3 spans 15 amino acids.

V is TRBV4-1 and J is TRBJ1-4; 7 bases line up with TRBD1. Germline V gene sequence: CDR1 MGHRA, CDR2 YSYEKL. CDR3 length: 16 amino acids. The J segment lost 5 bases and the V segment lost 3 bases, leaving 9 bases of the junction unmatched. CDR3 nucleotide sequence: TGCGCCAGCAGCCACCCTCCGGGACAGAACAATGAAAAACTGTTTTTT. Translated, it gives CASSHPPGQNNEKLFF.

This rearrangement joins TRBV30 to TRBJ1-2; D unclear. The CDR3 totals 14 residues. Looked up from germline, CDR1 is GTSNPN and CDR2 is SVGIG (reference sequence). Trimming shortened V by 7 bases and J by 1 base, and 16 bases separated the two germline ends. The CDR3 region is CAYIQVALNYGYTF. CDR3 coding DNA: TGTGCCTACATCCAGGTCGCACTTAACTATGGCTACACCTTC.

Written as DNA, the CDR3 is TGTGCCAGCAGCCAAGAGGGGGGGGACAGGAACTATGGCTACACCTTC. Translated: CASSQEGGDRNYGYTF. This chain connects TRBV4-2 to TRBJ1-2, with TRBD1 matching over 8 bases. The CDR3 covers 16 residues. The V gene's germline CDR1 is LGHNA and CDR2 YNFKEQ. V shed 0 bases and J 2 bases; nucleotides not matched to a gene: 5.

This clone was seen a single time. The sample holds other DNA sequences that translate to the same CDR3. The rearrangement joins TRBV5-4 to TRBJ2-5; D not resolved. CDR1 is SGHNT and CDR2 is YYREEE in the germline V gene (reference sequence). V shed 0 bases and J shed 2 bases, with 8 bases lying between them. The CDR3 covers 14 residues. The CDR3 reads CASSLAGGQETQYF. The CDR3 region has the DNA TGTGCCAGCAGCTTGGCCGGCGGTCAAGAGACCCAGTACTTC.

The V call is TRBV9, the J call TRBJ1-3, with D tentatively TRBD1 (5 bases). The V gene's germline CDR1 is SGDLS and CDR2 YYNGEE. V shed 0 bases and J shed 4 bases, with 11 bases lying between them. The CDR3 has 15 amino acids. The CDR3 DNA sequence: TGTGCCAGCAGCGTAGGAGGGGACTGGGGAAACACCATATATTTT. Translation: CASSVGGDWGNTIYF.

This clone appeared once. CDR3 in DNA: TGTGCCATCAGGCTTACAGGGCCAAACACTGAAGCTTTCTTT. This encodes CAIRLTGPNTEAFF. The chain links TRBV10-3 to TRBJ1-1, with D possibly being TRBD1 (6 bases). Germline assignment: CDR1 ENHRY and CDR2 SYGVKD. V dropped 6 bases and J dropped 2 bases, with 13 bases sitting between them. This CDR3 is built from 14 residues.

The chain joins TRBV5-1 to TRBJ2-1, with D tentatively TRBD1 or TRBD2 (5 bases each). The CDR3 is made up of 16 amino acids. V was pared by 3 bases and J by 0 bases, with 13 bases between. CDR1 is SGHRS and CDR2 is YFSETQ in the germline V gene. The CDR3 DNA reads TGCGCCAGCAGCTCGGGTGGGGGAAGCTCCTACAATGAGCAGTTCTTC. This sequence encodes CASSSGGGSSYNEQFF. The variable domain in full, with the rest retrieved from reference TRBV5-1 and TRBJ2-1, is KAGVTQTPRYLIKTRGQQVTLSCSPISGHRSVSWYQQTPGQGLQFLFEYFSETQRNKGNFPGRFSGRQFSNSRSEMNVSTLELGDSALYLCASSSGGGSSYNEQFFGPGTRLTVL.

This chain links TRBV4-3 with TRBJ2-7; no clear D gene. The germline gives CDR1 LGHNA, CDR2 YSLEER. The CDR3 has 15 amino acids. Trimming shortened V by 3 bases and J by 1 base, and 13 bases separated the two germline ends. CDR3 nucleotides: TGCGCCAGCAGCCATGCTCCGGACGGTTCCTACGAGCAGTACTTC. It codes for CASSHAPDGSYEQYF.

This rearrangement joins TRBV7-9 to TRBJ1-2, with no clear D. This CDR3 comprises 15 residues. The V end lost 0 bases, the J end lost 4 bases, and 12 bases lay between the germline ends. Germline V gives CDR1 SEHNR, CDR2 FQNEAQ (reference sequence). CDR3 nucleotide sequence: TGTGCCAGCAGCTTAGCAACGGTTAACCTCTATGGCTACACCTTC. This encodes CASSLATVNLYGYTF.

V and J are TRBV4-3 and TRBJ1-6, with 7 bases fitting TRBD1. Germline V CDR1 and CDR2: LGHNA, YSLEER. CDR3 size: 17 residues. Losses at the gene ends were 4 bases for V and 8 bases for J; bases not matched to a gene: 14. The CDR3 loop reads CASSPQWDSGWYSPLHF. Here the CDR3 DNA reads TGCGCCAGCAGCCCACAATGGGACAGTGGGTGGTATTCACCCCTCCACTTT.

This rearrangement joins TRBV6-6 to TRBJ1-1; D ambiguous. Trimming took off 5 bases at V and 1 base at J, with 11 bases between the two ends. This CDR3 spans 14 amino acids. Germline CDR1 MNHNY, CDR2 SVGAGI (reference sequence). The CDR3 loop reads CASSLNKANTEAFF. In nucleotides, the CDR3 is TGTGCCAGCAGTCTAAATAAGGCGAACACTGAAGCTTTCTTT.

The chain employs TRBV14 and TRBJ2-5, with D possibly matching TRBD1 (6 bases). V was trimmed by 1 base and J by 6 bases, leaving 12 bases between them. This CDR3 has 14 residues. Germline V gives CDR1 SGHDN, CDR2 FVKESK. In DNA, the CDR3 is TGTGCCAGCAGCCAAGTAGGAACAGGGAAGACCCAGTACTTC. Its protein product is CASSQVGTGKTQYF.

The J gene is TRBJ2-6, the V gene TRBV7-9; D not certain. Germline CDR1 SEHNR, CDR2 FQNEAQ (reference sequence). This CDR3 is 15 amino acids long. Trimming removed 1 base from V and 0 bases from J, with 4 bases in between. The DNA for the CDR3 is TGTGCCAGCAGCTTAGGGAGCTCTGGGGCCAACGTCCTGACTTTC. It codes for CASSLGSSGANVLTF.

J is TRBJ2-7 and V is TRBV29-1; 7 bases agree with TRBD1. The V segment lost 5 bases and the J segment 0 bases; nucleotides outside the gene matches: 10. The CDR3 covers 15 residues. Germline V gene data show CDR1 as SQVTM and CDR2 as ANQGSEA. The CDR3 nucleotides are TGCAGCGTTAATCGACAGGGAGCCCTCTCCTACGAGCAGTACTTC. It specifies CSVNRQGALSYEQYF.

This clone has only a few counts. V and J are TRBV4-2 and TRBJ1-3, with TRBD1 matching 8 bases. Germline assignment: CDR1 LGHNA and CDR2 YNFKEQ. The CDR3 runs to 14 residues. Unmatched junction bases numbered 3, after V lost 7 bases and J lost 1 base. CDR3 in amino acids: CASTTGGSGNTIYF. Here the CDR3 DNA reads TGTGCCAGCACCACAGGGGGGTCTGGAAACACCATATATTTT.

The chain links TRBV29-1 to TRBJ2-1, with no clear D. The V and J ends lost 7 bases and 10 bases respectively, with 23 bases between them. This CDR3 comprises 14 residues. Looked up from germline, CDR1 is SQVTM and CDR2 is ANQGSEA. CDR3 bases: TGCAGCGATCTCGTCTTGGGGATAGTTGGGGAGCAGTTCTTC. This translates into CSDLVLGIVGEQFF.

V is TRBV6-5 and J is TRBJ2-1; D is perhaps TRBD1 (6 bases). V was clipped by 2 bases and J by 12 bases, with 8 bases between them. Per the germline V gene, CDR1 is MNHEY and CDR2 is SVGAGI. The CDR3 runs 11 residues. The CDR3 sequence is CASSYLRGQFF. CDR3 sequence (DNA): TGTGCCAGCAGTTACCTCAGGGGGCAGTTCTTC.

Regarding this clone: The sample has other DNA sequences that encode this CDR3 too. The chain combines TRBV7-9 with TRBJ2-3; TRBD1 aligns across 7 bases. Germline assignment: CDR1 SEHNR and CDR2 FQNEAQ (reference sequence). CDR3 length: 13 residues. V was clipped by 5 bases and J by 4 bases; unmatched bases: 3. CDR3 bases: TGTGCCAGCAGCCCAAGGGGGCCAGATACGCAGTATTTT. Translating gives CASSPRGPDTQYF.

The V call is TRBV10-3, the J call TRBJ1-2; 7 positions agree with TRBD1. The CDR3 totals 15 residues. J lost 4 bases, V lost 2 bases, and 7 bases had no gene match. The germline V gene encodes CDR1 ENHRY and CDR2 SYGVKD. CDR3 bases: TGTGCCATCAGTGAGAGAGGGGGCTATAGCTATGGCTACACCTTC. This codes for CAISERGGYSYGYTF.

The chain uses TRBV11-1 and TRBJ2-1; the D gene is possibly TRBD1 (6 bases). V was shortened by 2 bases and J by 7 bases, with 15 bases between the two germline ends. This CDR3 spans 15 amino acids. From germline, CDR1 is SGHAT and CDR2 FQDESV (reference sequence). Here the CDR3 reads CASSLTAQGRNEQFF. The CDR3 coding sequence is TGTGCCAGCAGCTTAACCGCACAGGGCCGGAATGAGCAGTTCTTC.

The rearrangement joins TRBV4-1 to TRBJ2-1, with 8 bases matching TRBD1. The CDR3 has 17 residues. V was pared by 6 bases and J by 3 bases, with 13 bases of the junction left unmatched. Germline V gene sequence: CDR1 MGHRA, CDR2 YSYEKL. The CDR3 coding sequence is TGCGCCAGCAGACTACAGGGGGACCTACTCCTCTACAATGAGCAGTTCTTC. Encoded protein: CASRLQGDLLLYNEQFF.

The V gene is TRBV5-6, the J gene TRBJ1-2, with D possibly matching TRBD1 (5 bases). The CDR3 runs to 15 residues. V was pared by 5 bases and J by 4 bases, with 18 bases between. CDR1 is SGHDT, CDR2 YYEEEE, per germline. The CDR3 spells CASSRGAGGGYGYTF. CDR3 sequence (DNA): TGTGCCAGCAGTCGAGGTGCAGGCGGGGGCTATGGCTACACCTTC. Full variable domain (missing parts from reference TRBV5-6 and TRBJ1-2): DAGVTQSPTHLIKTRGQQVTLRCSPKSGHDTVSWYQQALGQGPQFIFQYYEEEERQRGNFPDRFSGHQFPNYSSELNVNALLLGDSALYLCASSRGAGGGYGYTFGSGTRLTVV.

This chain joins TRBV7-9 and TRBJ1-4; TRBD1 aligns across 11 bases. Trimming took 5 bases from V and 10 from J; bases not matched to a gene: 9. The CDR3 is 15 residues long. In germline, CDR1 is SEHNR, CDR2 FQNEAQ (reference sequence). The CDR3 region is CASSPSGTGGIKLFF. CDR3 DNA sequence: TGTGCCAGCAGCCCCTCGGGGACAGGGGGAATAAAACTGTTTTTT.